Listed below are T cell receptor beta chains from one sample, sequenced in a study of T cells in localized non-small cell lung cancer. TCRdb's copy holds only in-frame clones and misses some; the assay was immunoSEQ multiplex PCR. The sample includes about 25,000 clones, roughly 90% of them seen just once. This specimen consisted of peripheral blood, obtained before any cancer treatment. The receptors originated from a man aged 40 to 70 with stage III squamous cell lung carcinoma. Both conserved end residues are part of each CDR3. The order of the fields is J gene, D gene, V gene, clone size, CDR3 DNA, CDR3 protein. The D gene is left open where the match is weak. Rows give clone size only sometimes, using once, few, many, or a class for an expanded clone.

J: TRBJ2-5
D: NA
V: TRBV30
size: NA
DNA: TGTGCCTGGAGTGTAAACTCCGGGGAGACCCAGTACTTC
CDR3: CAWSVNSGETQYF

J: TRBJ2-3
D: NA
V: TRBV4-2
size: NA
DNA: TGTGCCAGCAGCCAGGCCCCTAAACGGAGCACAGATACGCAGTATTTT
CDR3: CASSQAPKRSTDTQYF

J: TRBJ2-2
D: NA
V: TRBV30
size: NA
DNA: TGTGCCTGGAGTGTATTATTTCCGGCCGGGGAGCTGTTTTTT
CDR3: CAWSVLFPAGELFF

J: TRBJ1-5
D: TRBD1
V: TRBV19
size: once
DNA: TGTGCCAGTAGTATCACGACAGGGTCGAGCCAGCCCCAGCATTTT
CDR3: CASSITTGSSQPQHF

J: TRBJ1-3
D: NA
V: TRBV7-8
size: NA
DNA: TGTGCCAGCAGCCTGGTGGTCGGAAACACCATATATTTT
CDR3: CASSLVVGNTIYF

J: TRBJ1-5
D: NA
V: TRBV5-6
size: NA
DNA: TGTGCCAGCAGCTTGCGGCAGGGCAATCAGCCCCAGCATTTT
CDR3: CASSLRQGNQPQHF

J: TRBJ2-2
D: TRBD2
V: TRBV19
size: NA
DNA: TGTGCCAGTAGTATCCAGCGGGAATACACCGGGGAGCTGTTTTTT
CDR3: CASSIQREYTGELFF

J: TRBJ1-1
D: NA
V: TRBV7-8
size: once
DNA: TGTGCCAGCAGCTTAGGGGGCGCAAACACTGAAGCTTTCTTT
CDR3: CASSLGGANTEAFF

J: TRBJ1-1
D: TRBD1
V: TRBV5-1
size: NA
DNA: TGCGCCAGCAGCGGAAGACAGGGGGACACTGAAGCTTTCTTT
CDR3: CASSGRQGDTEAFF

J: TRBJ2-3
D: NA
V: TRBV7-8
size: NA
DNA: TGTGCCAGCAGCTTGGTAGATACGCAGTATTTT
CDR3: CASSLVDTQYF

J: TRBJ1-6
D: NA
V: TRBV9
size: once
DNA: TGTGCCAGCAGCGTAGCCCCAGGGCCTAATTCACCCCTCCACTTT
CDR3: CASSVAPGPNSPLHF

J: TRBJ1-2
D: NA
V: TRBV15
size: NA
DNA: TGTGCCACCAGCCCGGGACGGATCTATGGCTACACCTTC
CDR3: CATSPGRIYGYTF

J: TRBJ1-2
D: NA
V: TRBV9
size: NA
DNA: TGTGCCAGCAGCGACCCGAGTGGGGTTGTGGGCTACACCTTC
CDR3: CASSDPSGVVGYTF

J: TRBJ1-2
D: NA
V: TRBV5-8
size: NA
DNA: TGTGCCAGCAGACCCCGAGTGGGAAGGTTCAATGGCTACACCTTC
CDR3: CASRPRVGRFNGYTF

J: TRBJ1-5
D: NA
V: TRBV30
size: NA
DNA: TGTGCCTGGAGTTTCCTAAATCAGCCCCAGCATTTT
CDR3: CAWSFLNQPQHF

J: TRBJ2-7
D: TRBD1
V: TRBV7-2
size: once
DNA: TGTGCCAGCAGTAGCGCCCCCCGGACAGGTTACTACGAGCAGTACTTC
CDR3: CASSSAPRTGYYEQYF

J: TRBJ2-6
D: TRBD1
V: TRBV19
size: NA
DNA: TGTGCCAGTAGTCCAGGGGGCCAGCGGACTGGGGCCAACGTCCTGACTTTC
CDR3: CASSPGGQRTGANVLTF

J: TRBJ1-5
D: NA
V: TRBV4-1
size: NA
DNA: TGCGCCAGCAGCCAAGGGTCAGGGGCTAGCAATCAGCCCCAGCATTTT
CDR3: CASSQGSGASNQPQHF

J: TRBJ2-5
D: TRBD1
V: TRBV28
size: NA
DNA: TGTGCCAGCAGCTACGCCGGGACAGGGGAAGAGACCCAGTACTTC
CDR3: CASSYAGTGEETQYF

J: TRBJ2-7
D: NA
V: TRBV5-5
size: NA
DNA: TGTGCCAGCAGCTTGAATTTTATGGGGACCTACGAGCAGTACTTC
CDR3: CASSLNFMGTYEQYF

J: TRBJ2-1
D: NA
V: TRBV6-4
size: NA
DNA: TGTGCCAGCAGTGATTCGCACCCCAATGAGCAGTTCTTC
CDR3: CASSDSHPNEQFF

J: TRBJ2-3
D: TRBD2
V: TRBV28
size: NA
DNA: TGTGCCAGCAGTGTTAGCGGGGGACGAACAGATACGCAGTATTTT
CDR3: CASSVSGGRTDTQYF

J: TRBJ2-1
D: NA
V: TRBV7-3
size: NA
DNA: TGTGCCAGCAGCTCAGCGGTTAACAATGAGCAGTTCTTC
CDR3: CASSSAVNNEQFF

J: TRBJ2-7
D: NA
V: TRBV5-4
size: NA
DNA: TGTGCCAGCAGCTTGGATGGTGTGGGGCAGAATACGAGGCAGTACTTC
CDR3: CASSLDGVGQNTRQYF

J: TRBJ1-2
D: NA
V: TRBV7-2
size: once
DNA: TGTGCCAGCAGCTTTGGGGTGGTCTATGGCTACACCTTC
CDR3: CASSFGVVYGYTF

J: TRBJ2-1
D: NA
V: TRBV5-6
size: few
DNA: TGTGCCAGCAGCTTGGAGACGCAAGAGCAGTTCTTC
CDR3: CASSLETQEQFF

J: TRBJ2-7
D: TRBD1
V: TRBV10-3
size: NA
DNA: TGTGCCATCAAGGACAGGGGGCTAGATGGCGAGCAGTACTTC
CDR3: CAIKDRGLDGEQYF

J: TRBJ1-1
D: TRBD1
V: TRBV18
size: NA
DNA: TGTGCCAGCTCCCCAGGGACAGGAGGATTGGCTTTCTTT
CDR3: CASSPGTGGLAFF

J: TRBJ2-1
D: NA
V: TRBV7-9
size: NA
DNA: TGTGCCAGCAGGACGAAGGACAGACTGGACAATGAGCAGTTCTTC
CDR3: CASRTKDRLDNEQFF